Reported below is one T cell receptor beta chain. The germline V and J ends were trimmed by 8 bases and 4 bases, with 17 bases remaining between them. Per germline, CDR1 SGHAT and CDR2 FQNNGV. The CDR3 covers 14 residues. The sample belongs to a study of graft-versus-host responses after intestinal transplantation. Regarding the study as a whole: Elevated graft-versus-host to host-versus-graft clonal ratios in allografts were recorded for patients with graft-donor T cell macrochimerism. Early after transplant, HvG clones declined as circulating GvH clones peaked.

Sequenced by immunoSEQ multiplex PCR; TCRdb stores in-frame clones only, minus some. The sample has 10,000 or so clones, around 27% seen once; the top ten hold around 3%. Irradiated stimulators labeled with violet dye, approximately 200,000 in number, were plated with approximately 200,000 CFSE-labeled responders. Proliferating responders of the CD3+CD4+ and CD3+CD8+ phenotypes with low CFSE were sorted after the reaction. The gene calls are TRBV11-2 and TRBJ1-1; D remains unclear. The sequence came from a human patient who received an intestinal transplant. The starting material was alloreactive CD4+ T cells from a mixed lymphocyte reaction culture, obtained before intestinal transplant. Subset indicated: CFSE-low proliferating T cells sorted from approximately six-day pre-transplant mixed lymphocyte reaction (GvH or HvG direction). As DNA, the CDR3 is TGTGCCAGCCTTACGGGAGGGCGAGGCACTGAAGCTTTCTTT. It yields the protein CASLTGGRGTEAFF.